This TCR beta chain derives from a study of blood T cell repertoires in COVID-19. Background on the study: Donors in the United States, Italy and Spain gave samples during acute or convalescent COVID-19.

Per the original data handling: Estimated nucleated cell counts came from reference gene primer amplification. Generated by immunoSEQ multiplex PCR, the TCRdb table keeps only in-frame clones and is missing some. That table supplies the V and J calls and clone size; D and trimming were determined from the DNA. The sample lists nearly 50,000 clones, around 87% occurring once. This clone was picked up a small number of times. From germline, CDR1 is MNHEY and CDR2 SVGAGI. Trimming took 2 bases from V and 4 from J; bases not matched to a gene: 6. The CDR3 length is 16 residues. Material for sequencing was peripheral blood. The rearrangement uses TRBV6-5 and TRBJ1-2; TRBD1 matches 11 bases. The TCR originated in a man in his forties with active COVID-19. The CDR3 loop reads CASSYVRTGGGYGYTF. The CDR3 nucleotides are TGTGCCAGCAGTTACGTCCGGACAGGGGGCGGCTATGGCTACACCTTC.